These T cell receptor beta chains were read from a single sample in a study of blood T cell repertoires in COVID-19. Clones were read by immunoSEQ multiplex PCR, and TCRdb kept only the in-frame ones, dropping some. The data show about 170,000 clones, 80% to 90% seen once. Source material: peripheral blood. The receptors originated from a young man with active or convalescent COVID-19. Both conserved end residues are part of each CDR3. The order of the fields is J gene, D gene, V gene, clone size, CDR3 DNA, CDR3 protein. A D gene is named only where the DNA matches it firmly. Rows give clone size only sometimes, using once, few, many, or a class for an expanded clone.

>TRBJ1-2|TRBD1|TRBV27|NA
TGTGCCAGCAGTTTTCGGGACAGGGGCTATGGCTACACCTTC
CASSFRDRGYGYTF
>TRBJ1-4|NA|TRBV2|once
TGTGCCAGCAGCAGGACAGCAACTAATGAAAAACTGTTTTTT
CASSRTATNEKLFF
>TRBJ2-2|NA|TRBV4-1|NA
TGCGCCAGCAGCCAAAGGATGGCGGGCCCCGGGGAGCTGTTTTTT
CASSQRMAGPGELFF
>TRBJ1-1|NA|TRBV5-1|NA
TGCGCCAGCAGCTTGGGACAGCGGAACACTGAAGCTTTCTTT
CASSLGQRNTEAFF
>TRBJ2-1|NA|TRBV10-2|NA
TGCGCCAGCAGTGAGCTACAGGGCTACTCCTACAATGAGCAGTTCTTC
CASSELQGYSYNEQFF
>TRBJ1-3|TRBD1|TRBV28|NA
TGTGCCAGCAGGACAGGGGGCTCTGGAAACACCATATATTTT
CASRTGGSGNTIYF
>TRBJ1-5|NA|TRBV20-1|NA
TGCAGTGCTAGTGGTGGGGCGCTGACTCAGCCCCAGCATTTT
CSASGGALTQPQHF
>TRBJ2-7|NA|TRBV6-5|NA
TGTGCCAGCAAAATCGGACAGTTAGGGCACGAGCAGTACTTC
CASKIGQLGHEQYF
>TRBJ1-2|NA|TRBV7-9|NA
TGTGCCAGCAGCCCGGGGTATGGCTACACCTTC
CASSPGYGYTF
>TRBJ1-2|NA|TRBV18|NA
TGTGCCAGCTCCGCCAGGGGTTCAGACTATGGCTACACCTTC
CASSARGSDYGYTF
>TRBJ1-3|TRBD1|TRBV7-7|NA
TGTGCTAGCAGCTTAAATCAGGGGGGCGGGTTTCCCTCTGGAAACACCATATATTTT
CASSLNQGGGFPSGNTIYF
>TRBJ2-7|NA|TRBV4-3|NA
TGCGCCAGCAGCCATTCCCTCCCCGGTAGCCGTACACACTACGAGCAGTACTTC
CASSHSLPGSRTHYEQYF
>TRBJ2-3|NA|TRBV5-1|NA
TGCGCCAGCAGCTTGGCGACGGGAGCCACAGATACGCAGTATTTT
CASSLATGATDTQYF
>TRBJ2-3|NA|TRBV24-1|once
TGTGCCACCAGTGTCTCAGGGGCGGGCCCCGTGACAGATACGCAGTATTTT
CATSVSGAGPVTDTQYF
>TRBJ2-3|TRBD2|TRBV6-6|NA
TGTGCCAGCAGCCGGGGGGGCGCAGTCTTAAATACGCAGTATTTT
CASSRGGAVLNTQYF
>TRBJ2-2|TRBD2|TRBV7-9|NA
TGTGCCAGCAGATCAGGGACTAGCGGGGGGAACACCGGGGAGCTGTTTTTT
CASRSGTSGGNTGELFF
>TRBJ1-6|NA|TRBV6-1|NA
TGTGCCAGCAGTGAAGTAGCGGGTCAGGGACATTCACCCCTCCACTTT
CASSEVAGQGHSPLHF
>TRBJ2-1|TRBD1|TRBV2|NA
TGTGCCAGCAGTGAAGGGGACAGCAATGAGCAGTTCTTC
CASSEGDSNEQFF
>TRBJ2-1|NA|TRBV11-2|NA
TGTGCCAGCAGCTTAGATCCATCTTGGCTCCTCAATGAGCAGTTCTTC
CASSLDPSWLLNEQFF
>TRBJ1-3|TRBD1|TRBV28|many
TGTGCCAGCATCGGACAGGGTGGTGGAAACACCATATATTTT
CASIGQGGGNTIYF
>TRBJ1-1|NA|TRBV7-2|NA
TGTGCCAGCAGCTTAGCTTCAGTGAACACTGAAGCTTTCTTT
CASSLASVNTEAFF
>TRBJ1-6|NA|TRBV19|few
TGTGCCAGTAGTATATTCGGCGGTAATTCACCCCTCCACTTT
CASSIFGGNSPLHF
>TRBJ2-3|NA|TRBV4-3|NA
TGCGCCAGCAGCCAAGACTTGTCGGATACGCAGTATTTT
CASSQDLSDTQYF
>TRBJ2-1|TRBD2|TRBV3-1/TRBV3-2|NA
TGTGCCAGCAGCCAAGTAGCGGGGGGGTACAATGAGCAGTTCTTC
CASSQVAGGYNEQFF
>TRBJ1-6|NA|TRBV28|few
TGTGCCAGCAGTTTTTCAGGAGGATATTCACCCCTCCACTTT
CASSFSGGYSPLHF
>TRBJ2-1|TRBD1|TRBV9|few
TGTGCCAGCAGCGTCACAGGGGCCGGGGATGAGCAGTTCTTC
CASSVTGAGDEQFF
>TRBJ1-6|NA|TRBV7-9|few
TGTGCCAGCAGCATAGACTCATATAATTCACCCCTCCACTTT
CASSIDSYNSPLHF
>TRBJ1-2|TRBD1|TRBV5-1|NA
TGCGCCAGCAGCTTGGAGACAGGGGATCGTCCCTATGGCTACACCTTC
CASSLETGDRPYGYTF
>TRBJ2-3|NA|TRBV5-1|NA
TGCGCCAGCAGCTCCTCCCCGACAGATACGCAGTATTTT
CASSSSPTDTQYF
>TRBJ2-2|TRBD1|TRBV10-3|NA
TGTGCCATCACCCCAGGGGGACAGGGGGCGACCGGGGAGCTGTTTTTT
CAITPGGQGATGELFF
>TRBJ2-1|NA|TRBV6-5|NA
TGTGCCAGCAGTTACACCTCAGGTTACAATGAGCAGTTCTTC
CASSYTSGYNEQFF